The rows below give T cell receptor beta chains drawn from one sample of a study of blood T cell repertoires in COVID-19. The repertoire was sequenced with immunoSEQ multiplex PCR; TCRdb's copy has only in-frame clones and lacks some. The repertoire holds about 170,000 clones, with approximately 80% as singletons. Material for sequencing was peripheral blood. These receptors were collected from an elderly woman with COVID-19, enrolled during active disease. The CDR3 runs from the conserved cysteine through the conserved F or W. The D gene is left open where the match is weak. A row's size may be missing; if present it is once, few, many or a size class.

size: .
J: TRBJ1-4
V: TRBV2
D: .
CDR3: CASIEGQGTEKLFF
DNA: TGTGCCAGCATAGAGGGGCAGGGGACTGAAAAACTGTTTTTT

size: once
J: TRBJ2-7
V: TRBV5-1
D: .
CDR3: CASSLEWEVGEQYF
DNA: TGCGCCAGCAGCTTGGAGTGGGAGGTTGGGGAGCAGTACTTC

size: .
J: TRBJ2-1
V: TRBV7-8
D: TRBD2
CDR3: CASSQGPGLPSNEQFF
DNA: TGTGCCAGCAGTCAGGGTCCGGGACTACCATCCAATGAGCAGTTCTTC

size: .
J: TRBJ2-2
V: TRBV19
D: .
CDR3: CATRRDRDFGELFF
DNA: TGTGCCACTCGGCGGGACAGAGACTTCGGGGAGCTGTTTTTT

size: once
J: TRBJ1-3
V: TRBV5-1
D: .
CDR3: CASSLESGRNTIYF
DNA: TGCGCCAGCAGCTTGGAGTCAGGGAGGAACACCATATATTTT

size: .
J: TRBJ2-1
V: TRBV28
D: TRBD2
CDR3: CASSSAAGTSGRASSSYNEQFF
DNA: TGTGCCAGCAGCTCCGCAGCAGGGACTAGCGGGAGGGCCAGTTCTTCCTACAATGAGCAGTTCTTC

size: .
J: TRBJ1-1
V: TRBV15
D: TRBD1
CDR3: CATSRGQKMNTEAFF
DNA: TGTGCCACCAGCAGGGGACAGAAAATGAACACTGAAGCTTTCTTT

size: .
J: TRBJ2-7
V: TRBV18
D: TRBD2
CDR3: CASSPGLAGVGEQYF
DNA: TGTGCCAGCTCACCGGGACTAGCGGGGGTCGGCGAGCAGTACTTC

size: once
J: TRBJ1-1
V: TRBV12-5
D: .
CDR3: CASGSGELGTEAFF
DNA: TGTGCTAGTGGTTCGGGGGAACTTGGGACTGAAGCTTTCTTT

size: .
J: TRBJ1-6
V: TRBV7-9
D: .
CDR3: CASSLATGFGSPLHF
DNA: TGTGCCAGCAGCTTAGCGACAGGCTTCGGTTCACCCCTCCACTTT

size: few
J: TRBJ1-2
V: TRBV4-1
D: .
CDR3: CASSQEGSGNGGYTF
DNA: TGCGCCAGCAGCCAAGAGGGGTCCGGGAATGGGGGCTACACCTTC

size: .
J: TRBJ2-3
V: TRBV4-1
D: TRBD2
CDR3: CASSPLSGGRPDTQYF
DNA: TGCGCCAGCAGCCCCCTCTCGGGGGGGAGGCCAGATACGCAGTATTTT

size: .
J: TRBJ1-5
V: TRBV18
D: .
CDR3: CASSPGSRNQPQHF
DNA: TGTGCCAGCTCACCCGGTTCCCGCAATCAGCCCCAGCATTTT

size: .
J: TRBJ1-5
V: TRBV19
D: TRBD1
CDR3: CASSIVRTGGGPQHF
DNA: TGTGCCAGTAGTATAGTTCGCACAGGGGGAGGGCCCCAGCATTTT

size: .
J: TRBJ1-4
V: TRBV18
D: .
CDR3: CASSPYQDEKLFF
DNA: TGTGCCAGCTCCCCCTACCAGGATGAAAAACTGTTTTTT

size: .
J: TRBJ2-2
V: TRBV19
D: .
CDR3: CASSIDQGLGELFF
DNA: TGTGCCAGTAGTATAGATCAGGGGCTCGGGGAGCTGTTTTTT

size: .
J: TRBJ1-2
V: TRBV18
D: TRBD1
CDR3: CASSSPGGSYGYTF
DNA: TGTGCCAGCTCATCCCCAGGGGGGTCCTATGGCTACACCTTC

size: .
J: TRBJ2-7
V: TRBV3-1/TRBV3-2
D: .
CDR3: CASSLLSIPGQYF
DNA: TGTGCCAGCAGCCTCCTATCGATTCCTGGGCAGTACTTC

size: .
J: TRBJ1-1
V: TRBV6-5
D: TRBD1
CDR3: CASNPAGTGEAFF
DNA: TGTGCCAGCAACCCTGCCGGGACAGGGGAAGCTTTCTTT

size: .
J: TRBJ2-2
V: TRBV2
D: .
CDR3: CASLRVNTGELFF
DNA: TGTGCCAGCCTTCGGGTGAACACCGGGGAGCTGTTTTTT

size: once
J: TRBJ1-6
V: TRBV6-6
D: TRBD1
CDR3: CASGTGGNNSPLHF
DNA: TGTGCCAGCGGGACAGGTGGCAATAATTCACCCCTCCACTTT

size: few
J: TRBJ1-5
V: TRBV27
D: .
CDR3: CASSPQWGGSNQPQHF
DNA: TGTGCCAGCAGTCCTCAATGGGGGGGTAGCAATCAGCCCCAGCATTTT

size: .
J: TRBJ2-3
V: TRBV7-3
D: TRBD2
CDR3: CASSLTGTRTADTQYF
DNA: TGTGCCAGCAGCTTAACCGGGACTAGAACGGCAGATACGCAGTATTTT

size: .
J: TRBJ1-2
V: TRBV19
D: TRBD1
CDR3: CASSGQGESGDYGYTF
DNA: TGTGCCAGTAGTGGACAGGGAGAGTCGGGAGACTATGGCTACACCTTC

size: .
J: TRBJ2-5
V: TRBV5-1
D: TRBD1
CDR3: CASSLEPGTGETQYF
DNA: TGCGCCAGCAGCTTAGAGCCCGGGACAGGGGAGACCCAGTACTTC

size: .
J: TRBJ1-1
V: TRBV3-1/TRBV3-2
D: .
CDR3: CASSQTHTEAFF
DNA: TGTGCCAGCAGCCAGACACACACTGAAGCTTTCTTT

size: .
J: TRBJ1-1
V: TRBV7-9
D: TRBD1
CDR3: CASSRQGFTEAFF
DNA: TGTGCCAGCAGCCGACAGGGTTTCACTGAAGCTTTCTTT

size: .
J: TRBJ1-2
V: TRBV2
D: TRBD1
CDR3: CASPNRGQGLLGYTF
DNA: TGTGCCAGCCCCAACCGAGGACAGGGCCTTTTAGGCTACACCTTC

size: .
J: TRBJ2-3
V: TRBV12-3/TRBV12-4
D: .
CDR3: CASSPGTDTQYF
DNA: TGTGCCAGCAGCCCGGGCACAGATACGCAGTATTTT

size: .
J: TRBJ1-2
V: TRBV29-1
D: .
CDR3: CSVGIRAGGYTF
DNA: TGCAGCGTTGGGATCAGGGCCGGGGGCTACACCTTC

size: .
J: TRBJ2-3
V: TRBV5-1
D: .
CDR3: CASSSPPGDTQYF
DNA: TGCGCCAGCAGCTCCCCTCCGGGGGATACGCAGTATTTT

size: .
J: TRBJ2-1
V: TRBV5-1
D: .
CDR3: CASSLVAVSSYNEQFF
DNA: TGCGCCAGCAGCTTGGTAGCGGTCAGCTCCTACAATGAGCAGTTCTTC

size: .
J: TRBJ1-1
V: TRBV6-5
D: .
CDR3: CASSFDSRTEAFF
DNA: TGTGCCAGCAGTTTCGACAGTCGTACTGAAGCTTTCTTT

size: .
J: TRBJ1-5
V: TRBV5-1
D: TRBD1
CDR3: CASSLGQGAEYQPQHF
DNA: TGCGCCAGCAGCTTGGGGCAGGGGGCTGAGTATCAGCCCCAGCATTTT

size: once
J: TRBJ2-5
V: TRBV2
D: TRBD2
CDR3: CASFEREGGETQYF
DNA: TGTGCCAGCTTCGAGCGGGAAGGAGGGGAGACCCAGTACTTC

size: .
J: TRBJ1-3
V: TRBV5-1
D: TRBD1
CDR3: CASEDRDRNTIYF
DNA: TGCGCCAGCGAAGACAGGGATAGAAACACCATATATTTT

size: .
J: TRBJ1-4
V: TRBV10-3
D: .
CDR3: CAISESKGATNEKLFF
DNA: TGTGCCATCAGTGAGTCGAAGGGGGCAACTAATGAAAAACTGTTTTTT

size: .
J: TRBJ2-7
V: TRBV28
D: .
CDR3: CASSGGKWYF
DNA: TGTGCCAGCAGTGGGGGGAAATGGTACTTC

size: .
J: TRBJ1-6
V: TRBV10-2
D: .
CDR3: CASSESTFYNSPLHF
DNA: TGCGCCAGCAGTGAGTCTACATTCTATAATTCACCCCTCCACTTT

size: .
J: TRBJ2-1
V: TRBV9
D: .
CDR3: CASSVDRAEYNEQFF
DNA: TGTGCCAGCAGCGTAGACAGGGCCGAATACAATGAGCAGTTCTTC

size: .
J: TRBJ1-5
V: TRBV24-1
D: TRBD1
CDR3: CANVAASGTVKNQPQHF
DNA: TGTGCCAACGTAGCGGCATCCGGGACAGTGAAGAATCAGCCCCAGCATTTT

size: few
J: TRBJ1-2
V: TRBV3-1/TRBV3-2
D: .
CDR3: CASNPGGGDYGYTF
DNA: TGTGCCAGCAACCCGGGCGGGGGTGACTATGGCTACACCTTC

size: .
J: TRBJ2-3
V: TRBV5-1
D: TRBD2
CDR3: CASSLSGLGTSGTTDTQYF
DNA: TGCGCCAGCAGCTTGAGCGGTCTCGGGACTAGCGGGACCACAGATACGCAGTATTTT

size: .
J: TRBJ1-4
V: TRBV28
D: TRBD1
CDR3: CASRGTGGNEKLFF
DNA: TGTGCCAGCAGAGGGACAGGAGGTAATGAAAAACTGTTTTTT

size: few
J: TRBJ1-6
V: TRBV19
D: .
CDR3: CASSAEVRNSPLHF
DNA: TGTGCCAGTAGTGCAGAAGTAAGAAATTCACCCCTCCACTTT

size: .
J: TRBJ1-6
V: TRBV2
D: .
CDR3: CASGYGRQSNSPLHF
DNA: TGTGCCAGCGGGTACGGGAGGCAGTCTAATTCACCCCTCCACTTT

size: .
J: TRBJ1-1
V: TRBV10-3
D: .
CDR3: CAIAQGGNTEAFF
DNA: TGTGCCATCGCCCAAGGGGGGAACACTGAAGCTTTCTTT

size: .
J: TRBJ1-5
V: TRBV18
D: .
CDR3: CASSPNQGANQPQHF
DNA: TGTGCCAGCTCACCAAACCAGGGCGCCAATCAGCCCCAGCATTTT

size: .
J: TRBJ1-1
V: TRBV5-1
D: TRBD1
CDR3: CASSPMTGFDAEAFF
DNA: TGCGCCAGCAGCCCGATGACAGGGTTCGACGCTGAAGCTTTCTTT

size: .
J: TRBJ2-1
V: TRBV7-3
D: TRBD1
CDR3: CASSVGQGTYNEQFF
DNA: TGTGCCAGCAGCGTGGGACAGGGGACCTACAATGAGCAGTTCTTC

size: .
J: TRBJ1-5
V: TRBV5-1
D: TRBD1
CDR3: CASSLGGDSSNQPQHF
DNA: TGCGCCAGCAGCTTGGGTGGGGACAGCAGCAATCAGCCCCAGCATTTT

size: .
J: TRBJ1-2
V: TRBV5-6
D: TRBD1
CDR3: CASSLSPSGGHGYTF
DNA: TGTGCCAGCAGCTTGAGCCCTTCAGGGGGCCATGGCTACACCTTC

size: .
J: TRBJ1-1
V: TRBV5-5
D: TRBD1
CDR3: CASSFPQGGSAFF
DNA: TGTGCCAGCAGCTTTCCACAGGGGGGCTCCGCTTTCTTT

size: .
J: TRBJ2-1
V: TRBV27
D: .
CDR3: CASSLQHREIKGEQFF
DNA: TGTGCCAGCAGCCTCCAACATCGGGAGATCAAAGGTGAGCAGTTCTTC

size: once
J: TRBJ2-5
V: TRBV6-5
D: TRBD1
CDR3: CASSRPGQVQETQYF
DNA: TGTGCCAGCAGTAGACCGGGACAGGTTCAAGAGACCCAGTACTTC